This T cell receptor beta chain was observed in a study of CD8 T cells in ankylosing spondylitis. Findings and limits, study-wide: Several highly homologous variants made up a TCR beta motif, and this motif appeared characteristic of ankylosing spondylitis blood.

V dropped 1 base and J dropped 7 bases, with 7 bases sitting between them. The CDR3 has 12 amino acids. Per germline, CDR1 SEHNR and CDR2 FQNEAQ (reference sequence). TCRdb re-analysed the 5' RACE reads in MiXCR, keeping a single row per CDR3 protein. The table includes about 500,000 distinct CDR3 sequences, about 5.7% detected once. This clonotype has at least ten counts. Its target is unknown. This TCR was sampled from a male donor with ankylosing spondylitis. The V call is TRBV7-9, the J call TRBJ1-2; D not resolved. The specimen sequenced was blood, either unsorted or a sorted T cell fraction (not recorded which). For the CDR3, the DNA is TGTGCCAGCAGCTTAGGGATAGGTGGCTACACCTTC. Translating gives CASSLGIGGYTF. The whole variable domain, remainder taken from reference TRBV7-9 and TRBJ1-2, is DTGVSQNPRHKITKRGQNVTFRCDPISEHNRLYWYRQTLGQGPEFLTYFQNEAQLEKSRLLSDRFSAERPKGSFSTLEIQRTEQGDSAMYLCASSLGIGGYTFGSGTRLTVV.